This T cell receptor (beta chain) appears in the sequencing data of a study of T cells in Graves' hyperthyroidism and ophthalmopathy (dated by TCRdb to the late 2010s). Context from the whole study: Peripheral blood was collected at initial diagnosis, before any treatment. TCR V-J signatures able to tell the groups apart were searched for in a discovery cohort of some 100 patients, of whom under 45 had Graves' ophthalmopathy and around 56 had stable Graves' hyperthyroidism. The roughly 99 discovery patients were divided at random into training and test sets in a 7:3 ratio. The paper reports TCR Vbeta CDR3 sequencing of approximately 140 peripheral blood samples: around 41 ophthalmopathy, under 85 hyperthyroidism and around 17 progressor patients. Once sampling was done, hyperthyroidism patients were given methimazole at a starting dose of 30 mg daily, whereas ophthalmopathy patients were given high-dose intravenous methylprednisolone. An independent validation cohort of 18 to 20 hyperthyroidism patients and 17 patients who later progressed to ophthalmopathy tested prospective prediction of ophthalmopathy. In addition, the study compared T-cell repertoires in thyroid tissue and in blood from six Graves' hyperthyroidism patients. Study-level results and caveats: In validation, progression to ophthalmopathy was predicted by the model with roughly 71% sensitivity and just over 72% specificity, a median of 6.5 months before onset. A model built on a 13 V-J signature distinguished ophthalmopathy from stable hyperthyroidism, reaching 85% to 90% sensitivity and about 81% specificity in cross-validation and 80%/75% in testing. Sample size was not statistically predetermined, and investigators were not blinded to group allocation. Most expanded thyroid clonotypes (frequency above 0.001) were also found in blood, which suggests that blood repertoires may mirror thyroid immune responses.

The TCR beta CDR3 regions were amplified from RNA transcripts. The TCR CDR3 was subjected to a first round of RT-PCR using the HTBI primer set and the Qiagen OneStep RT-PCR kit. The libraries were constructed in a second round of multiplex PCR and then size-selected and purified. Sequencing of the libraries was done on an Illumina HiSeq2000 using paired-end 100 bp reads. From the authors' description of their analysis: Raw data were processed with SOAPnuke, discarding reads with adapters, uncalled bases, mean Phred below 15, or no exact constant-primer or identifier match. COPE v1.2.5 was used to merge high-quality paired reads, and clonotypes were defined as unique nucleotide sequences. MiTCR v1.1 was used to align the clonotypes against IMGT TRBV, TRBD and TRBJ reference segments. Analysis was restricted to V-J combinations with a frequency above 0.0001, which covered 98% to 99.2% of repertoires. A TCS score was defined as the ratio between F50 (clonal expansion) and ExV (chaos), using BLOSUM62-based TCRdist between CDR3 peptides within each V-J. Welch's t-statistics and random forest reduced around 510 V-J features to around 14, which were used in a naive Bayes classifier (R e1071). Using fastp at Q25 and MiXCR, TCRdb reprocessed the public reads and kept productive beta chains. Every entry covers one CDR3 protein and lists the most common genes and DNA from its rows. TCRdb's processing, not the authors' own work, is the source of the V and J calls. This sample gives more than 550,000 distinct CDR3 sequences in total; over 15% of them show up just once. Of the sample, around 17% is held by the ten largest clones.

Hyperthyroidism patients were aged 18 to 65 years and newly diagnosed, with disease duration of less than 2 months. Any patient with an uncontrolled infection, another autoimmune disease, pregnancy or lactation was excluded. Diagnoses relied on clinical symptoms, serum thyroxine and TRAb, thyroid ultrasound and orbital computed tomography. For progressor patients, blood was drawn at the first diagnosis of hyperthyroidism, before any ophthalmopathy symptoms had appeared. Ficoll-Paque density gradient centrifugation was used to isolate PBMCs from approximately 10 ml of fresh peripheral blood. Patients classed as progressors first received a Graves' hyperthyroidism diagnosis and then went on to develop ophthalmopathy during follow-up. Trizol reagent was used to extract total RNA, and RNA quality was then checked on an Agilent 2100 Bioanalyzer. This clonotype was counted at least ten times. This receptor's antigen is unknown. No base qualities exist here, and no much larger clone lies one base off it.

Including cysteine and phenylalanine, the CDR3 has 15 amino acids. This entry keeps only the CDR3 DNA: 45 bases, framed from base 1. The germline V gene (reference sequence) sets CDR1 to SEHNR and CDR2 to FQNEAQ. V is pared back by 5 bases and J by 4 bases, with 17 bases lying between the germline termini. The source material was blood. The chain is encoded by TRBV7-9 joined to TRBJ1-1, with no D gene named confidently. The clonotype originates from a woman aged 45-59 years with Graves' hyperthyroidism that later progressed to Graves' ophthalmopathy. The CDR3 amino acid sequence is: CASSHRTTSATEAFF. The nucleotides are TGTGCCAGCAGCCATCGGACTACCTCTGCCACTGAAGCTTTCTTT.